This note documents a single T cell receptor (beta chain) sequence. The record originates from a study of T cell changes during pregnancy in multiple sclerosis. The CDR3 is 16 amino acids. V trimming: 5 bases; J trimming: 4 bases; junction bases outside the gene matches: 9. CDR1 PRHDT and CDR2 FYEKMQ come from the germline V gene (reference sequence). The method was immunoSEQ multiplex PCR; TCRdb's version includes in-frame clones alone and lacks a portion of them. The sample has under 55,000 clones, roughly nine tenths seen once; the top ten hold roughly 10%. The input for sequencing was CD8+ T cells from peripheral blood mononuclear cells, taken after pregnancy. This TCR was sampled from a female donor with multiple sclerosis, enrolled in a pregnancy study. This chain uses TRBV13 with TRBJ2-1; 9 bases align to TRBD1. CDR3 region: CASSLGTGTLYNEQFF. CDR3 coding DNA: TGTGCCAGCAGCCTGGGGACAGGGACCCTTTACAATGAGCAGTTCTTC.